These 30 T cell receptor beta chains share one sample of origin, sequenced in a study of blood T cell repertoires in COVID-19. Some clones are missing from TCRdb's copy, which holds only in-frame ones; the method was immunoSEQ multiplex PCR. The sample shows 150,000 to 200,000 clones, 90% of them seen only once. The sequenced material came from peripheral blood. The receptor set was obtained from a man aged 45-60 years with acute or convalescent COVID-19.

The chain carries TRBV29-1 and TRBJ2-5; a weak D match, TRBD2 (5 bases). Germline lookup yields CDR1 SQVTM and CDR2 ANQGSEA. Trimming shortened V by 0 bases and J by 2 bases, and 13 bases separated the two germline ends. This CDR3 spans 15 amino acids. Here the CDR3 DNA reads TGCAGCGTTGAAGATCCTCGGGGTCGTCAAGAGACCCAGTACTTC. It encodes CSVEDPRGRQETQYF. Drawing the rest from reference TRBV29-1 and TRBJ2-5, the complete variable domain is SAVISQKPSRDICQRGTSLTIQCQVDSQVTMMFWYRQQPGQSLTLIATANQGSEATYESGFVIDKFPISRPNLTFSTLTVSNMSPEDSSIYLCSVEDPRGRQETQYFGPGTRLLVL.

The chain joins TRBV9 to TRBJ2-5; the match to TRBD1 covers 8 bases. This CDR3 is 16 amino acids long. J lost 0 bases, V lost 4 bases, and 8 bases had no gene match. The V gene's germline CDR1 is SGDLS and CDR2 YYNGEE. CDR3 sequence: CASSHTQQGDQETQYF. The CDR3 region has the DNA TGTGCCAGCAGCCATACGCAACAGGGGGACCAAGAGACCCAGTACTTC.

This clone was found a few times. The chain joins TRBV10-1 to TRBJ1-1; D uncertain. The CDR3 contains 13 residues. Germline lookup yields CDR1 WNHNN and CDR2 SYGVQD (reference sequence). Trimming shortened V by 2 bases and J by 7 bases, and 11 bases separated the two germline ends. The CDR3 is CASSETFLSEAFF. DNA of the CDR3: TGCGCCAGCAGTGAGACTTTCCTGAGTGAAGCTTTCTTT.

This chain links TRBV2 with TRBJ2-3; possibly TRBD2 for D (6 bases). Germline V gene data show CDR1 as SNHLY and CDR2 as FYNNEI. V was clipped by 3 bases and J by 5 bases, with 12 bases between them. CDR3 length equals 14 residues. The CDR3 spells CASSDGGVVDTQYF. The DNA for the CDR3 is TGTGCCAGCAGTGATGGCGGGGTGGTAGATACGCAGTATTTT.

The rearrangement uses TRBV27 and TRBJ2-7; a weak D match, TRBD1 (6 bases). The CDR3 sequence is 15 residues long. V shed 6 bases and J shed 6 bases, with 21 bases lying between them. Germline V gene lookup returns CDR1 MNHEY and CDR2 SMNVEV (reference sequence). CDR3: CASSTKGVLKGEQYF. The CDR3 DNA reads TGTGCCAGCAGCACAAAGGGGGTCCTGAAGGGCGAGCAGTACTTC.

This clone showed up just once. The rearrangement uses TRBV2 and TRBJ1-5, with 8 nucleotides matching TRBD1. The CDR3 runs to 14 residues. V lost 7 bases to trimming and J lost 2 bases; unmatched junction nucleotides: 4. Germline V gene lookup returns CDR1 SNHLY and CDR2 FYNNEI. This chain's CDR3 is CASTSGQGNQPQHF. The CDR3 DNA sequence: TGTGCCAGCACCTCGGGACAGGGCAATCAGCCCCAGCATTTT.

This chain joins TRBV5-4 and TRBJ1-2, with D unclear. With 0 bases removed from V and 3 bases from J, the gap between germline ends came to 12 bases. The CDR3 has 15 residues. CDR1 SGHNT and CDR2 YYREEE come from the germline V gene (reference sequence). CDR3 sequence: CASSLAATSHYGYTF. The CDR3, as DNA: TGTGCCAGCAGCTTGGCCGCCACTTCCCACTATGGCTACACCTTC.

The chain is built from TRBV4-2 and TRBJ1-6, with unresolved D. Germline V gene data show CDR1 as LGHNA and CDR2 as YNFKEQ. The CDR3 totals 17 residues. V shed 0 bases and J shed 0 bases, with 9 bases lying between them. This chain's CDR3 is CASSQESRSSYNSPLHF. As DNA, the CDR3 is TGTGCCAGCAGCCAAGAATCGAGAAGCTCCTATAATTCACCCCTCCACTTT.

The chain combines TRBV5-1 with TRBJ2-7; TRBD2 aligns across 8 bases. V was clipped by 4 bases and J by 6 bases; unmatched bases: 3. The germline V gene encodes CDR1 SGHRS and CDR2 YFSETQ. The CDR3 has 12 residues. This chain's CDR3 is CASSAAGGEQYV. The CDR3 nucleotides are TGCGCCAGCAGCGCCGCGGGGGGCGAGCAGTACGTC.

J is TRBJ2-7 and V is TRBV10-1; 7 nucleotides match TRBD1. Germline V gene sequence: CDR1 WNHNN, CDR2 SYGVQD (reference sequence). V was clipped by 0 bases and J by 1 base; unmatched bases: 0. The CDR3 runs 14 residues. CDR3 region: CASSESGQSYEQYF. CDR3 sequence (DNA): TGCGCCAGCAGTGAGTCGGGACAGTCCTACGAGCAGTACTTC.

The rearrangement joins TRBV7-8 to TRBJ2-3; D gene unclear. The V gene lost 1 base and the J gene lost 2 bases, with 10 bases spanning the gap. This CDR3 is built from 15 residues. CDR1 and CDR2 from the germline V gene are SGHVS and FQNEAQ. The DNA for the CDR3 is TGTGCCAGCAGCTTAGTACAGCACGCCACAGATACGCAGTATTTT. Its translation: CASSLVQHATDTQYF.

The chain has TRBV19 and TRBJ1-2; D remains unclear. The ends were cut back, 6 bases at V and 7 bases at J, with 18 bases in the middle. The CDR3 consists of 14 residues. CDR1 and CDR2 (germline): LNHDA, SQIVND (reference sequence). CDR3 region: CASRLTTAGTGYTF. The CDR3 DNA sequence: TGTGCCAGTAGACTGACCACAGCGGGTACTGGCTACACCTTC. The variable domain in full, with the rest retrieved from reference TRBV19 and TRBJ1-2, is DGGITQSPKYLFRKEGQNVTLSCEQNLNHDAMYWYRQDPGQGLRLIYYSQIVNDFQKGDIAEGYSVSREKKESFPLTVTSAQKNPTAFYLCASRLTTAGTGYTFGSGTRLTVV.

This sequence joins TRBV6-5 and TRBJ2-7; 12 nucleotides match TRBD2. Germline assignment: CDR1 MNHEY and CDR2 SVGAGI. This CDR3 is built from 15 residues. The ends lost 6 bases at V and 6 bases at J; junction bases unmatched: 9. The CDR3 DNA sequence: TGTGCCAGCAGCTACACCGGGACTAGCGGGCTCGAGCAGTACTTC. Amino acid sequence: CASSYTGTSGLEQYF.

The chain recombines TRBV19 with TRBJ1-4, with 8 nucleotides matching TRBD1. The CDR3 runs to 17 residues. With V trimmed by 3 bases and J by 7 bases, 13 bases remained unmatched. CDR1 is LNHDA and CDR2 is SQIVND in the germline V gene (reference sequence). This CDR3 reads CASSIAGPNTGGEKLFF. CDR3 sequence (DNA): TGTGCCAGTAGTATTGCGGGCCCAAATACAGGGGGTGAAAAACTGTTTTTT.

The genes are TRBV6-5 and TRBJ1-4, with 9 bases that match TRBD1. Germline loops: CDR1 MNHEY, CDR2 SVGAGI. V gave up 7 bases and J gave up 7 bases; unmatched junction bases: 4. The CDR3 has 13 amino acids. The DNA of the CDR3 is TGTGCCAGCACCGGGACAGGGCGTGAAAAACTGTTTTTT. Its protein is CASTGTGREKLFF.

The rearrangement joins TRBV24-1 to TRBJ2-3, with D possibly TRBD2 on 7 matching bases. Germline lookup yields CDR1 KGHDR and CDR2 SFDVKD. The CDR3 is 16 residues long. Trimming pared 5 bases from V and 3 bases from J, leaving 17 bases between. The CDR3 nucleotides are TGTGCCACCAGTGTCCCACGAGCGGGACATACAGATACGCAGTATTTT. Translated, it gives CATSVPRAGHTDTQYF.

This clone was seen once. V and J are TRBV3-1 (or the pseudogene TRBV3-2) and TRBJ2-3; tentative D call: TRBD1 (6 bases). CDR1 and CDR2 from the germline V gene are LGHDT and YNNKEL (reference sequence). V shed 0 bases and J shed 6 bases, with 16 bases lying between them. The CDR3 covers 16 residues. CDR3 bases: TGTGCCAGCAGCCAAGATCGATGGACAGCGGTGGATACGCAGTATTTT. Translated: CASSQDRWTAVDTQYF.

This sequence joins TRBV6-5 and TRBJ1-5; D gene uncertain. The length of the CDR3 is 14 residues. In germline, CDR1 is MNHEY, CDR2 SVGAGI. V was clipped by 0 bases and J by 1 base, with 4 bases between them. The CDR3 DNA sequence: TGTGCCAGCAGTTACTCCCCAAGCAATCAGCCCCAGCATTTT. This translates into CASSYSPSNQPQHF.

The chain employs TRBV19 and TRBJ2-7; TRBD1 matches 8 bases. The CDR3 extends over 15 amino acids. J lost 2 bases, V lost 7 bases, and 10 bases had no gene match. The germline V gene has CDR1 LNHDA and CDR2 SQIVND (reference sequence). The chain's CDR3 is CASIPAGQGTYEQYV. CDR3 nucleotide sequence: TGTGCCAGTATCCCGGCAGGACAGGGCACCTACGAGCAGTACGTC.

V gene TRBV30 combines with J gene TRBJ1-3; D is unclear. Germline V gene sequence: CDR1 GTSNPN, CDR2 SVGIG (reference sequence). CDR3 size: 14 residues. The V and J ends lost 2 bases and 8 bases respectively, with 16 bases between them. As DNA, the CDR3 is TGTGCCTGGAGTCCAAGGCTGCCCGGGGACACCATATATTTT. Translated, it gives CAWSPRLPGDTIYF.

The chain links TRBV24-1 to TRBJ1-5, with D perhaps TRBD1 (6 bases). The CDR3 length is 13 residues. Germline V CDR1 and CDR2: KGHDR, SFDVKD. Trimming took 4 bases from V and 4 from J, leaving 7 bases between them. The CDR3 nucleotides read TGTGCCACCAGTGAGCAGGGGAATCAGCCCCAGCATTTT. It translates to CATSEQGNQPQHF.

CDR3 loop: CASSLTGGAGNQPQHF. CDR3 bases: TGTGCCAGCAGTCTTACAGGGGGCGCGGGCAATCAGCCCCAGCATTTT. This chain links TRBV7-9 with TRBJ1-5, with 9 positions matching TRBD1. Germline CDR1 SEHNR, CDR2 FQNEAQ (reference sequence). Trimming at V came to 6 bases and at J to 2 bases, leaving 8 bases not matched to a gene. CDR3 length: 16 amino acids.

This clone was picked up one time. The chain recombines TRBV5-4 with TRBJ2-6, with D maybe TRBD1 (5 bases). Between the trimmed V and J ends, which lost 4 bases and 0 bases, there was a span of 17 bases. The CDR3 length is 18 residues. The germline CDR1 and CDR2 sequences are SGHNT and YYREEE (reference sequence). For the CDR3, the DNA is TGTGCCAGCAGCCCCAAGGGGAAGGGCCTCTCTGGGGCCAACGTCCTGACTTTC. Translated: CASSPKGKGLSGANVLTF.

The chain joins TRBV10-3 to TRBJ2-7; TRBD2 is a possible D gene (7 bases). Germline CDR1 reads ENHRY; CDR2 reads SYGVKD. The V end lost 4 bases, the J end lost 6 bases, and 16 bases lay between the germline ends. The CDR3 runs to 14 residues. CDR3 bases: TGTGCCATCAGTGGATCAGGGAGGGGGAGCGAGCAGTACTTC. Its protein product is CAISGSGRGSEQYF.

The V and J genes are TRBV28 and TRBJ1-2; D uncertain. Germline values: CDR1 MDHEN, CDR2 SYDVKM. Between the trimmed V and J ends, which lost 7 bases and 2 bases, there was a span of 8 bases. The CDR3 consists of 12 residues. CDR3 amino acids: CASTGRNYGYTF. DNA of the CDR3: TGTGCCAGCACAGGAAGAAACTATGGCTACACCTTC.

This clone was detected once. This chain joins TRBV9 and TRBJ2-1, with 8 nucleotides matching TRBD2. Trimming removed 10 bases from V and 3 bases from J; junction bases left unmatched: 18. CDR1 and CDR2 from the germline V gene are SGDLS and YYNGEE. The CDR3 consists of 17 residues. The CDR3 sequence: CARRPGGRGRGYNEQFF. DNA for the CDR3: TGTGCCCGCCGCCCGGGGGGGAGGGGGAGGGGCTACAATGAGCAGTTCTTC.

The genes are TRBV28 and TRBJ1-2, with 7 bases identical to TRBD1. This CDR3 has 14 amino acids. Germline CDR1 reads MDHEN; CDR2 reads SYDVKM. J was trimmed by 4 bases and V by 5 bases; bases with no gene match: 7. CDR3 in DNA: TGTGCCAGCAGTACGCCAGGGGGGACCTATGGCTACACCTTC. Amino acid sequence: CASSTPGGTYGYTF.

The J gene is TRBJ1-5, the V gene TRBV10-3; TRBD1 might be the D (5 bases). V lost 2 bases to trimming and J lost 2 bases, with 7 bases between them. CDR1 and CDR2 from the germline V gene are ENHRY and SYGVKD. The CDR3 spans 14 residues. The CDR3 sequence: CAISEGGGNQPQHF. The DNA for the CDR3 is TGTGCCATCAGTGAGGGGGGGGGCAATCAGCCCCAGCATTTT.

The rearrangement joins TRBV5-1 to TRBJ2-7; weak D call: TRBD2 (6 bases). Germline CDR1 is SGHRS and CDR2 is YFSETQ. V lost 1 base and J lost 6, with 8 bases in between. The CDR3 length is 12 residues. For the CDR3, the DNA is TGCGCCAGCAGCTTGTACGGGGGCGAGCAGTACTTC. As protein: CASSLYGGEQYF.

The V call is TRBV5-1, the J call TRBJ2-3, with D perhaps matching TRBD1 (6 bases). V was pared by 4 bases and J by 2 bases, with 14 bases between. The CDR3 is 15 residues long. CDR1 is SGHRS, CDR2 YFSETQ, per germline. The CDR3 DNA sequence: TGCGCCAGCAGCCAAGGGACACTAGTCACAGATACGCAGTATTTT. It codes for CASSQGTLVTDTQYF. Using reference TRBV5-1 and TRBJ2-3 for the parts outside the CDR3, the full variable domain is KAGVTQTPRYLIKTRGQQVTLSCSPISGHRSVSWYQQTPGQGLQFLFEYFSETQRNKGNFPGRFSGRQFSNSRSEMNVSTLELGDSALYLCASSQGTLVTDTQYFGPGTRLTVL.